This TCR beta chain was retrieved from a study of pediatric ulcerative colitis. Sequenced by immunoSEQ multiplex PCR; TCRdb stores in-frame clones only, minus some. The profile shows more than 50,000 clones, about nine tenths of them singletons. The sequenced material came from blood. The clonotype was recovered from a boy aged 5-17 years who was a control in a study of pediatric ulcerative colitis.

The CDR3: CASSEVGDTQYF. CDR3 nucleotide sequence: TGTGCCAGCAGTGAAGTGGGAGATACGCAGTATTTT. The V call is TRBV6-1, the J call TRBJ2-3; D is ambiguous. The CDR3 covers 12 residues. V was cut by 1 base and J by 5 bases, with 4 bases left in between. Germline V gene sequence: CDR1 MNHNS, CDR2 SASEGT.